The 29 T cell receptor beta chains below come from one sample, sequenced in a study of T cell responses to AZD1222 COVID-19 vaccine. Profiled with immunoSEQ multiplex PCR; TCRdb holds only in-frame clones, not every one. The table lists some 80,000 clones, 88% of them singletons, with about 5% in the top ten. The specimen comprised peripheral blood, sampled on day 0 of MenACWY control vaccination. The origin of the receptors is an adult in good health.

This clone appeared a few times. Here the CDR3 reads CASSLRAGSSYEQYF. As DNA, the CDR3 is TGCGCCAGCTCCCTAAGGGCAGGAAGCTCCTACGAGCAGTACTTC. The gene calls are TRBV5-1 and TRBJ2-7; D is uncertain. CDR1 is SGHRS, CDR2 YFSETQ, per germline. Between the trimmed V and J ends, which lost 7 bases and 0 bases, there was a span of 17 bases. This CDR3 has 15 amino acids. The entire variable domain, with the rest obtained from reference TRBV5-1 and TRBJ2-7, is as follows: KAGVTQTPRYLIKTRGQQVTLSCSPISGHRSVSWYQQTPGQGLQFLFEYFSETQRNKGNFPGRFSGRQFSNSRSEMNVSTLELGDSALYLCASSLRAGSSYEQYFGPGTRLTVT.

The CDR3 DNA sequence: TGTGCCAGCAGTCTAGCCCACGAGCAGTACTTC. Residues: CASSLAHEQYF. The genes are TRBV2 and TRBJ2-7; perhaps TRBD2 as D (5 bases). CDR3 length: 11 amino acids. Germline CDR1 is SNHLY and CDR2 is FYNNEI. Trimming cost V 5 bases and J 5 bases, with 7 bases left between them.

This chain joins TRBV6-5 and TRBJ2-5, with a possible D match to TRBD1 (5 bases). The CDR3 has 15 amino acids. Trimming shortened V by 0 bases and J by 5 bases, and 13 bases separated the two germline ends. The germline V gene has CDR1 MNHEY and CDR2 SVGAGI. The CDR3 reads CASSYSRTGGETQYF. The CDR3 DNA is TGTGCCAGCAGTTACTCGCGTACAGGCGGCGAGACCCAGTACTTC.

The V gene is TRBV9, the J gene TRBJ1-1; 7 bases agree with TRBD1. This CDR3 region has 14 residues. Looked up from germline, CDR1 is SGDLS and CDR2 is YYNGEE. V lost 0 bases to trimming and J lost 5 bases; unmatched junction nucleotides: 4. CDR3 nucleotides: TGTGCCAGCAGCGTAGCAGGGGGAGATACTGAAGCTTTCTTT. It codes for CASSVAGGDTEAFF.

V and J are TRBV5-4 and TRBJ1-5; no clear D gene. The V gene lost 5 bases and the J gene lost 3 bases, with 12 bases spanning the gap. The CDR3 length is 14 residues. The V gene's germline CDR1 is SGHNT and CDR2 YYREEE (reference sequence). For the CDR3, the DNA is TGTGCCAGCAGTAGCTTTGGGGTCAATCAGCCCCAGCATTTT. Translation gives CASSSFGVNQPQHF.

This sequence joins TRBV7-9 and TRBJ1-2; D is unclear. This CDR3 region has 15 residues. Germline assignment: CDR1 SEHNR and CDR2 FQNEAQ (reference sequence). Trimming left V 3 bases short and J 0 bases short, with 11 bases between. The CDR3 DNA reads TGTGCCAGCAGCTTCAGGCAGGACTCTAACTATGGCTACACCTTC. It yields the protein CASSFRQDSNYGYTF.

The chain uses TRBV9 and TRBJ2-1, with 11 bases lining up with TRBD2. The CDR3 has 15 residues. J lost 2 bases, V lost 3 bases, and 1 base had no gene match. The germline V gene encodes CDR1 SGDLS and CDR2 YYNGEE. The CDR3 nucleotides are TGTGCCAGCAGCGCTAGCGGGGGGACCTACAATGAGCAGTTCTTC. Its protein product is CASSASGGTYNEQFF.

This clone was detected only a few times. The chain recombines TRBV7-2 with TRBJ2-1, with D maybe TRBD2 (6 bases). This CDR3 is 10 amino acids long. Looked up from germline, CDR1 is SGHTA and CDR2 is FQGNSA. V shed 11 bases and J shed 7 bases, with 9 bases lying between them. The CDR3 nucleotides read TGTGCCCTCGGGGGAAATGAGCAGTTCTTC. Translating gives CALGGNEQFF. Combining the CDR3 with reference TRBV7-2 and TRBJ2-1 gives the whole variable domain GAGVSQSPSNKVTEKGKDVELRCDPISGHTALYWYRQSLGQGLEFLIYFQGNSAPDKSGLPSDRFSAERTGGSVSTLTIQRTQQEDSAVYLCALGGNEQFFGPGTRLTVL.

V and J are TRBV7-2 and TRBJ2-7; 8 bases match TRBD2. The CDR3 loop spans 14 amino acids. Germline V gives CDR1 SGHTA, CDR2 FQGNSA. The trim removed 5 bases at V and 3 bases at J, leaving 6 bases unmatched. The CDR3 nucleotides are TGTGCCAGCAGCCCCAGCGCGGGGGGCTACGAGCAGTACTTC. Translated, it gives CASSPSAGGYEQYF.

The CDR3 nucleotides read TGCGCCAGCAGCTTGTGGGGCCGGGACTCCTACAATGAGCAGTTCTTC. Translation gives CASSLWGRDSYNEQFF. This rearrangement joins TRBV5-1 to TRBJ2-1; the D call may be TRBD1 or TRBD2 (5 bases each). The V gene lost 1 base and the J gene lost 0 bases, with 11 bases spanning the gap. Germline V lookup: CDR1 SGHRS, CDR2 YFSETQ. CDR3 size: 16 residues.

The CDR3 region is CASSSRGRDTYGYTF. The CDR3 bases are TGTGCCAGCAGCTCCAGAGGCAGGGATACCTATGGCTACACCTTC. The chain couples TRBV27 to TRBJ1-2; TRBD1 is a possible D gene (5 bases). The CDR3 runs to 15 residues. Germline V gene sequence: CDR1 MNHEY, CDR2 SMNVEV (reference sequence). The V and J ends lost 6 bases and 4 bases respectively, with 18 bases between them.

The rearrangement joins TRBV30 to TRBJ1-4; no clear D gene. Germline V gives CDR1 GTSNPN, CDR2 SVGIG (reference sequence). V was pared by 4 bases and J by 8 bases, with 11 bases between. The CDR3 sequence is 12 residues long. The CDR3 DNA follows: TGTGCCTGGAATTTGGGAGACGAAAAACTGTTTTTT. This gives the protein CAWNLGDEKLFF. Full variable domain (outside the CDR3, taken from reference TRBV30 and TRBJ1-4): SQTIHQWPATLVQPVGSPLSLECTVEGTSNPNLYWYRQAAGRGLQLLFYSVGIGQISSEVPQNLSASRPQDRQFILSSKKLLLSDSGFYLCAWNLGDEKLFFGSGTQLSVL.

The chain uses TRBV30 and TRBJ1-1; the match to TRBD1 covers 7 bases. CDR3 size: 15 residues. The ends lost 0 bases at V and 2 bases at J; junction bases unmatched: 6. Germline assignment: CDR1 GTSNPN and CDR2 SVGIG (reference sequence). The CDR3 DNA reads as TGTGCCTGGAGTGTACAGGGGATTGTCAACACTGAAGCTTTCTTT. This sequence encodes CAWSVQGIVNTEAFF. Filled out from reference TRBV30 and TRBJ1-1, the complete variable domain reads SQTIHQWPATLVQPVGSPLSLECTVEGTSNPNLYWYRQAAGRGLQLLFYSVGIGQISSEVPQNLSASRPQDRQFILSSKKLLLSDSGFYLCAWSVQGIVNTEAFFGQGTRLTVV.

The V and J genes are TRBV30 and TRBJ1-1; 7 nucleotides line up with TRBD1. Trimming cost V 2 bases and J 10 bases; bases outside gene matches: 4. Per germline, CDR1 GTSNPN and CDR2 SVGIG (reference sequence). The CDR3 is 11 residues long. The CDR3 reads CAWSPDRPAFF. For the CDR3, the DNA is TGTGCCTGGAGTCCGGACAGGCCAGCTTTCTTT.

CDR3 nucleotides: TGCGCCAGCAGCTTTGGAGGGCCCTCTGGAAACACCATATATTTT. Amino acids: CASSFGGPSGNTIYF. The chain recombines TRBV5-1 with TRBJ1-3, with D hard to call. CDR1 is SGHRS, CDR2 YFSETQ, per germline. V lost 2 bases and J 0 bases, leaving 9 bases between the germline ends. The length of the CDR3 is 15 residues.

The gene calls are TRBV10-3 and TRBJ1-1; D gene ambiguous. The length of the CDR3 is 13 residues. Trimming removed 4 bases at V and 1 base at J, with 7 bases between. Germline V gene sequence: CDR1 ENHRY, CDR2 SYGVKD. The CDR3 nucleotides are TGTGCCATCAGTGGGCAGGCGAACACTGAAGCTTTCTTT. Translation gives CAISGQANTEAFF.

This chain links TRBV29-1 with TRBJ1-2; no firm D call. Germline lookup yields CDR1 SQVTM and CDR2 ANQGSEA. The CDR3 loop spans 13 amino acids. V lost 5 bases to trimming and J lost 6 bases, with 16 bases between them. The CDR3 bases are TGCAGCGTTTCGTACTCCCAAAGGGATGGCTACACCTTC. Its translation: CSVSYSQRDGYTF.

The V call is TRBV9, the J call TRBJ2-3; D unclear. CDR3 length equals 14 residues. Trimming took 0 bases from V and 6 from J, leaving 11 bases between them. Germline CDR1 and CDR2: SGDLS and YYNGEE. CDR3 DNA: TGTGCCAGCAGCGTAGGCAGAGTAGAGGATACGCAGTATTTT. Translated, it gives CASSVGRVEDTQYF.

The chain is built from TRBV6-5 and TRBJ1-2; TRBD1 matches 11 bases. Germline V gene data show CDR1 as MNHEY and CDR2 as SVGAGI. The CDR3 length is 13 residues. With V trimmed by 5 bases and J by 10 bases, 6 bases remained unmatched. CDR3 in amino acids: CASSPGTGGPYTF. In nucleotides, the CDR3 is TGTGCCAGCAGTCCCGGGACAGGGGGACCCTACACCTTC.

The chain joins TRBV19 to TRBJ2-5; D unresolved. The CDR3 loop spans 13 amino acids. Germline CDR1 and CDR2: LNHDA and SQIVND (reference sequence). Trimming took off 6 bases at V and 1 base at J, with 9 bases between the two ends. The CDR3 is CASRPRVQETQYF. CDR3 nucleotides: TGTGCCAGTAGGCCTCGGGTCCAAGAGACCCAGTACTTC.

The V gene is TRBV5-4, the J gene TRBJ2-7; 7 bases align to TRBD1. Germline V CDR1 and CDR2: SGHNT, YYREEE (reference sequence). The CDR3 is 12 amino acids. Unmatched junction bases numbered 2, after V lost 0 bases and J lost 8 bases. The CDR3 bases are TGTGCCAGCAGCTTGGGGGGACAGCAGCAGTACTTC. Its translation is CASSLGGQQQYF.

The genes are TRBV7-2 and TRBJ1-6; no firm D call. The CDR3 extends over 15 amino acids. The V end lost 1 base, the J end lost 5 bases, and 9 bases lay between the germline ends. CDR1 and CDR2 (germline): SGHTA, FQGNSA. CDR3 residues: CASSLVGMNNSPLHF. The CDR3, as DNA: TGTGCCAGCAGCTTAGTCGGAATGAATAATTCACCCCTCCACTTT.

The genes are TRBV5-6 and TRBJ2-7; the D gene is possibly TRBD2 (7 bases). Trimming took off 1 base at V and 5 bases at J, with 22 bases between the two ends. The CDR3 sequence is 17 residues long. The germline CDR1 and CDR2 sequences are SGHDT and YYEEEE. As DNA, the CDR3 is TGTGCCAGCAGCTTGCGCGTTATTAAGGGGGGGCTGGACGAGCAGTACTTC. This translates into CASSLRVIKGGLDEQYF.

The J gene is TRBJ1-2, the V gene TRBV5-5; 10 bases line up with TRBD1. CDR3 length equals 16 residues. Unmatched junction bases numbered 5, after V lost 0 bases and J lost 3 bases. Germline V gives CDR1 SGHKS, CDR2 YYEKEE (reference sequence). The DNA of the CDR3 is TGTGCCAGCAGCTTGGGACAGGGGGCGCAGGACTATGGCTACACCTTC. This encodes CASSLGQGAQDYGYTF.

A single count supports this clone. V gene TRBV27 combines with J gene TRBJ2-3; 10 nucleotides agree with TRBD1. This CDR3 contains 17 residues. The V gene's germline CDR1 is MNHEY and CDR2 SMNVEV (reference sequence). The J segment lost 0 bases and the V segment lost 5 bases, leaving 8 bases of the junction unmatched. Here the CDR3 reads CASSLLTGGSSTDTQYF. In DNA, the CDR3 is TGTGCCAGCAGTCTATTGACAGGGGGCTCTAGCACAGATACGCAGTATTTT.

The V gene is TRBV7-2, the J gene TRBJ1-2; 7 bases line up with TRBD1. J lost 7 bases, V lost 3 bases, and 8 bases had no gene match. This CDR3 region has 14 residues. The germline V gene has CDR1 SGHTA and CDR2 FQGNSA. The DNA of the CDR3 is TGTGCCAGCAGCTTCCGTACAGGGGAGAGTGGCTACACCTTC. It yields the protein CASSFRTGESGYTF.

The V gene is TRBV19, the J gene TRBJ1-2; unclear D gene. This CDR3 is 15 amino acids long. The V gene's germline CDR1 is LNHDA and CDR2 SQIVND (reference sequence). With 3 bases removed from V and 3 bases from J, the gap between germline ends came to 14 bases. CDR3 region: CASSIFDGLDYGYTF. Written as DNA, the CDR3 is TGTGCCAGTAGTATCTTTGACGGACTCGACTATGGCTACACCTTC.

The rearrangement links TRBV7-6 to TRBJ1-6; TRBD1 agrees at 9 bases. CDR3 size: 16 residues. The germline V gene encodes CDR1 SGHVS and CDR2 FNYEAQ. The V gene end was trimmed by 4 bases and the J gene end by 9 bases; junction bases not matched to a gene: 10. CDR3 DNA sequence: TGTGCCAGCAGCTCCCTCGGTGGACAGGGGACTTCACCCCTCCACTTT. Residues: CASSSLGGQGTSPLHF. Complete variable domain (other parts from reference TRBV7-6 and TRBJ1-6): GAGVSQSPRYKVTKRGQDVALRCDPISGHVSLYWYRQALGQGPEFLTYFNYEAQQDKSGLPNDRFSAERPEGSISTLTIQRTEQRDSAMYRCASSSLGGQGTSPLHFGNGTRLTVT.

This sequence joins TRBV7-8 and TRBJ2-1; the D gene is possibly TRBD1 (5 bases). CDR3 length: 14 residues. Looked up from germline, CDR1 is SGHVS and CDR2 is FQNEAQ. Trimming removed 4 bases from V and 7 bases from J, with 14 bases in between. The CDR3 bases are TGTGCCAGCAGCTCCGCAGGGCTCTCAAATGAGCAGTTCTTC. It encodes CASSSAGLSNEQFF.